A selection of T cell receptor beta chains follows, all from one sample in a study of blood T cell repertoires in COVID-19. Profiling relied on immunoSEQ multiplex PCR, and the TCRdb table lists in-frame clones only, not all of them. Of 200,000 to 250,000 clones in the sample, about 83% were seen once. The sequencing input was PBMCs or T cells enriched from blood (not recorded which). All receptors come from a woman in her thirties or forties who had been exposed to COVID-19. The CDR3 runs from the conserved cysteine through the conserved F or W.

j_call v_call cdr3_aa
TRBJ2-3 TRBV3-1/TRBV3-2 CASSQDSSGTDTQYF
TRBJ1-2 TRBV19 CASSIGLGPNYGYTF
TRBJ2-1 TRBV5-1 CASSTQGNNEQFF
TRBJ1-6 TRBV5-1 CASRAGQDPSPLHF
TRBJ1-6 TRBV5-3 CARGRDSFLDNSPLHF
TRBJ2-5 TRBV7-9 CASSLTGQVETQYF
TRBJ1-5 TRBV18 CASSPPGAALNQPQHF
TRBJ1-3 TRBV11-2 CASSLGTGRGNTIYF
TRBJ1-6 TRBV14 CASSHREGTWNSPLHF
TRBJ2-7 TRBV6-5 CASSYSTDEQYF
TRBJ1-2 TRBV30 CAWRGPGTTYGYTF
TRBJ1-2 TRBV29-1 CSVAGQGSNYGYTF
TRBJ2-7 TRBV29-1 CSVVLTPSYEQYF
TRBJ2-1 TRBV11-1 CASTPSSGGARGEQFF
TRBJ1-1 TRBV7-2 CASRPRGGGTEAFF
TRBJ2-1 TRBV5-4 CASSQTSGDNEQFF
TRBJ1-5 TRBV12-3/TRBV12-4 CASSHSDQPQHF
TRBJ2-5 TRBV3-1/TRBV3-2 CASSSTGPGTQYF
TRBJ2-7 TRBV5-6 CASSSRDRGFHEQYF
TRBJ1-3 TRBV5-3 CARSRTGTVGNTIYF
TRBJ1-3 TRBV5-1 CASSATGQGSGNTIYF
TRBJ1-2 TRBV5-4 CASSSSGQGLGYTF
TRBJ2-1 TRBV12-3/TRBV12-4 CASSIRGEQFF
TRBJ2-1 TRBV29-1 CSAGTSGYNEQFF
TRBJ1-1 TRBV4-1 CASSHQQGGHTEAFF
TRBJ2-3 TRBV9 CASSVLASGSDTQYF
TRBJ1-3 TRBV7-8 CPPRRPGGTFLSGNTIYF
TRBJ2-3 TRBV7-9 CASRNLAGGPDTQYF
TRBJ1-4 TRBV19 CASSGKRGQGLRNEKLFF
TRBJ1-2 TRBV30 CALFTPGQSPYGYTF
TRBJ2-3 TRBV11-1 CASSLRRAGNTDTQCF
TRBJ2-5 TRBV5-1 CASSFGDSSETQYF
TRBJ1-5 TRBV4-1 CASSQAPRQGGQPQHF
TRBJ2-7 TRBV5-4 CASSYRSSYEQYF
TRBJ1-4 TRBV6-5 CASSYSVGLPRFF
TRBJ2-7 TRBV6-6 CASTEAGTSSLEQYF
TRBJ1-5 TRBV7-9 CASSLHGTGANQPQHF
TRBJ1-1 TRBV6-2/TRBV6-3 CASSPMGTDYEAFF
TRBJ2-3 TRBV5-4 CASSLRRGASTDTQYF
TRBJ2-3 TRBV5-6 CASSLGTGQVKSQYF
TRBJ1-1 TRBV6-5 CASSYDGYSEAFF
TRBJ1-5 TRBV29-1 CSVPRAGTGAGEEQPQHF
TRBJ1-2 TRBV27 CASSPKPGQEVYGYTF
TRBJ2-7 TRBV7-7 CASSPWWEGTYEQYF
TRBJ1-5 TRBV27 CASSPLRGGAFNQPQHF
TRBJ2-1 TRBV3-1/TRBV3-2 CASSRLDTLYNEQFF
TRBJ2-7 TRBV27 CAARATGGSYEQYF
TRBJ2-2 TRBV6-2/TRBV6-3 CASSLGQGNTGELFF
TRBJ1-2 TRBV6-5 CASRRGTVAYGYTF
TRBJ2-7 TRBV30 CAWSVQDYEQYF
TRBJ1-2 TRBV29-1 CSVLTGLGYGYTF
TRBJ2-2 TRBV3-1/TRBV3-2 CASSQQTGSRSTGELFF
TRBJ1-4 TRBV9 CASSVGAGLPNEKLFF
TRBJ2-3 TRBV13 CASSLGDRGDTQYF
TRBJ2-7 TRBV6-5 CAIGDRVLEQYF
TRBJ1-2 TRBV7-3 CASSLVRRYRHGYTF
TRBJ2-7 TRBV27 CASSSGTSGGYEQYF